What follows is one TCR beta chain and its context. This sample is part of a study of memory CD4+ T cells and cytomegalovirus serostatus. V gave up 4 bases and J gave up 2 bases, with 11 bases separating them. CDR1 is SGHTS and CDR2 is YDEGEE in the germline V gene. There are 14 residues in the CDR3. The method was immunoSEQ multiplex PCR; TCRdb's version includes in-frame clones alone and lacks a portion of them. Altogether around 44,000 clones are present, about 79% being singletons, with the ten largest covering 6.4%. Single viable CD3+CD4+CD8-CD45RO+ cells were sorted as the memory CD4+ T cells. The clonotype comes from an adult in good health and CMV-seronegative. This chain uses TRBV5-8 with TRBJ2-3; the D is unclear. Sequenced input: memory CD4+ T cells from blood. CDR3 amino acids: CASSLGSTTDTQYF. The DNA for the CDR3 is TGTGCCAGCAGCCTGGGGTCTACCACAGATACGCAGTATTTT. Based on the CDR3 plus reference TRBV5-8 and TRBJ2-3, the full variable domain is EAGVTQSPTHLIKTRGQQATLRCSPISGHTSVYWYQQALGLGLQFLLWYDEGEERNRGNFPPRFSGRQFPNYSSELNVNALELEDSALYLCASSLGSTTDTQYFGPGTRLTVL.